Below are 16 T cell receptor beta chains sequenced from a single sample in a study of OX40 agonist ivuxolimab in advanced cancers. Assay: immunoSEQ multiplex PCR; the TCRdb copy retains only in-frame clones and omits some. In the table there are tens of thousands of clones, around nine tenths of which are singletons. The sequencing used CD4+ or CD8+ T cells sorted from blood, collected in a trial of the OX40 agonist ivuxolimab. Source of these receptors: an adult with an advanced solid tumor such as melanoma, head and neck, liver or kidney cancer.

CDR3: CASSVRQGANEKLFF. The CDR3 nucleotides are TGTGCCAGCTCCGTAAGACAGGGAGCTAATGAAAAACTGTTTTTT. The chain links TRBV18 to TRBJ1-4, with TRBD1 identical over 7 bases. The J segment lost 3 bases and the V segment lost 6 bases, leaving 7 bases of the junction unmatched. In germline, CDR1 is KGHSH, CDR2 LQKENI. The CDR3 consists of 15 residues.

This clone was picked up a small number of times. Other DNA sequences in this sample translate to the same CDR3. V usage is TRBV4-1 and J usage is TRBJ2-7; D is unresolved. The CDR3 runs to 11 residues. CDR1 is MGHRA, CDR2 YSYEKL, per germline. V was cut by 0 bases and J by 6 bases, with 3 bases left in between. The CDR3 is CASSQDSEQYF. Here the CDR3 DNA reads TGCGCCAGCAGCCAAGACAGCGAGCAGTACTTC.

This clone turned up a few times. This chain joins TRBV18 and TRBJ2-5; 12 bases align to TRBD1. V gave up 0 bases and J gave up 5 bases; unmatched junction bases: 4. The length of the CDR3 is 16 residues. Germline CDR1 reads KGHSH; CDR2 reads LQKENI. The CDR3 loop is CASSPPGQGAWETQYF. CDR3 nucleotides: TGTGCCAGCTCACCACCGGGACAGGGGGCTTGGGAGACCCAGTACTTC.

The V call is TRBV5-1, the J call TRBJ1-6, with TRBD1 matching 8 bases. The CDR3 consists of 14 residues. Germline CDR1 SGHRS, CDR2 YFSETQ. V was clipped by 4 bases and J by 5 bases; unmatched bases: 2. CDR3 residues: CASSPDRDNSPLHF. The CDR3 coding sequence is TGCGCCAGCAGCCCGGACAGGGATAATTCACCCCTCCACTTT. The full variable domain, rest sourced from reference TRBV5-1 and TRBJ1-6, is KAGVTQTPRYLIKTRGQQVTLSCSPISGHRSVSWYQQTPGQGLQFLFEYFSETQRNKGNFPGRFSGRQFSNSRSEMNVSTLELGDSALYLCASSPDRDNSPLHFGNGTRLTVT.

This chain uses TRBV7-6 with TRBJ2-7; 8 positions match TRBD1. The CDR3 extends over 13 amino acids. Germline CDR1 and CDR2: SGHVS and FNYEAQ. V was clipped by 3 bases and J by 6 bases; unmatched bases: 4. This CDR3 reads CASSFQGAGEQYF. CDR3 coding DNA: TGTGCCAGCAGCTTTCAGGGGGCGGGCGAGCAGTACTTC.

The chain links TRBV28 to TRBJ1-2; 8 positions agree with TRBD1. In germline, CDR1 is MDHEN, CDR2 SYDVKM. The CDR3 has 13 residues. The V segment lost 7 bases and the J segment 8 bases; nucleotides outside the gene matches: 9. The CDR3, as DNA: TGTGCCAGCAATTCCCAGGGGGCGTTGGGCTACACCTTC. It encodes CASNSQGALGYTF.

The gene calls are TRBV25-1 and TRBJ2-1, with D hard to call. In germline, CDR1 is MGHDK, CDR2 SYGVNS. V was shortened by 2 bases and J by 8 bases, with 4 bases between the two germline ends. This CDR3 has 11 residues. The CDR3 bases are TGTGCCAGCAGTGAAATGTATGAGCAGTTCTTC. This translates into CASSEMYEQFF.

This chain joins TRBV6-5 and TRBJ1-2; 8 positions match TRBD1. CDR3 size: 16 residues. V was pared by 2 bases and J by 3 bases, with 8 bases of the junction left unmatched. CDR1 and CDR2 (germline): MNHEY, SVGAGI. The DNA for the CDR3 is TGTGCCAGCAGTTACACCCCGACAGGGGAGTACTATGGCTACACCTTC. This translates into CASSYTPTGEYYGYTF.

The J gene is TRBJ1-6, the V gene TRBV11-3; the D is unclear. The ends were cut back, 5 bases at V and 0 bases at J, with 20 bases in the middle. Germline V gives CDR1 SGHNT, CDR2 YENEEA. The CDR3 has 19 amino acids. The CDR3 loop is CASSPDGGRTRSYNSPLHF. CDR3 nucleotide sequence: TGTGCCAGCAGCCCAGATGGAGGGCGGACCCGCTCCTATAATTCACCCCTCCACTTT. Looking up the rest from reference TRBV11-3 and TRBJ1-6 gives the full variable domain: EAGVVQSPRYKIIEKKQPVAFWCNPISGHNTLYWYLQNLGQGPELLIRYENEEAVDDSQLPKDRFSAERLKGVDSTLKIQPAELGDSAVYLCASSPDGGRTRSYNSPLHFGNGTRLTVT.

The chain uses TRBV5-1 and TRBJ2-7, with TRBD2 identical over 7 bases. This CDR3 is built from 15 residues. CDR1 and CDR2 (germline): SGHRS, YFSETQ. The trim removed 3 bases at V and 5 bases at J, leaving 11 bases unmatched. CDR3 bases: TGCGCCAGCAGCTGGGAGGGTTGGCGGGATCACGAGCAGTACTTC. Translation gives CASSWEGWRDHEQYF.

The V gene is TRBV4-2, the J gene TRBJ1-2; weak D call: TRBD1 (5 bases). Trimming stripped 1 base from V and 2 bases from J, with 5 bases between. The CDR3 sequence is 13 residues long. From germline, CDR1 is LGHNA and CDR2 YNFKEQ. The CDR3 loop is CASSQGQNYGYTF. The CDR3 bases are TGTGCCAGCAGCCAAGGACAGAACTATGGCTACACCTTC.

The chain employs TRBV11-3 and TRBJ1-3, with D hard to call. CDR3 length: 14 amino acids. Trimming shortened V by 1 base and J by 2 bases, and 6 bases separated the two germline ends. Germline CDR1 reads SGHNT; CDR2 reads YENEEA. The CDR3 spells CASSLADTGNTIYF. As DNA, the CDR3 is TGTGCCAGCAGCTTAGCAGACACTGGAAACACCATATATTTT.

The rearrangement links TRBV15 to TRBJ2-5, with D tentatively TRBD1 (5 bases). Germline V gives CDR1 LNHNV, CDR2 YYDKDF (reference sequence). The CDR3 runs 14 residues. Trimming took off 0 bases at V and 5 bases at J, with 10 bases between the two ends. CDR3 DNA sequence: TGTGCCACCAGCAGAGATTTGGGGCCGGAGACCCAGTACTTC. Translation gives CATSRDLGPETQYF.

V and J are TRBV11-2 and TRBJ2-1; 7 bases line up with TRBD2. Germline V lookup: CDR1 SGHAT, CDR2 FQNNGV. Trimming removed 1 base from V and 3 bases from J; junction bases left unmatched: 3. The CDR3 runs 15 residues. CDR3 residues: CASSLGSGFYNEQFF. Written as DNA, the CDR3 is TGTGCCAGCAGCTTAGGTAGCGGGTTCTACAATGAGCAGTTCTTC.

The V call is TRBV28, the J call TRBJ2-1, with a possible D match to TRBD1 (6 bases). Germline V gives CDR1 MDHEN, CDR2 SYDVKM. CDR3 length: 14 residues. V was clipped by 3 bases and J by 5 bases, with 11 bases between them. CDR3 nucleotides: TGTGCCAGCAGTTTTTTTGGACAGAACAATGAGCAGTTCTTC. Translated, it gives CASSFFGQNNEQFF.

The CDR3 nucleotides are TGTGCTAGTGGTTATAACACTGAAGCTTTCTTT. Its translation: CASGYNTEAFF. The chain combines TRBV12-5 with TRBJ1-1; no clear D. V was cut by 4 bases and J by 2 bases, with 2 bases left in between. CDR1 is LGHNT and CDR2 is FRNRAP in the germline V gene. CDR3 size: 11 residues.